This T cell receptor beta chain was found in a study of Ad26.COV2.S vaccination and SARS-CoV-2 variants. Sequencing was performed with immunoSEQ multiplex PCR; in TCRdb, only in-frame clones are kept and a portion is missing. The repertoire consists of about 680,000 clones, with 70% to 90% occurring once and the leading ten covering around 1.4%. Comment on this clone: This specimen includes other DNA sequences encoding the same CDR3.

Treatment meaning: around 19 received Ad26.COV2.S at low or high dose, single or two shots; 5 received placebo; per-sample allocation not given. All samples were drawn on day 63, counting from the first vaccine or placebo injection. An adult of 18-55 years in Boston served as donor. The starting material was peripheral blood, obtained in a trial of Ad26.COV2.S vaccine versus placebo. The TCR sequence derives from a person between 18 and 59 years old who received the Ad26.COV2.S COVID-19 vaccine or a placebo.

The CDR3 region has the DNA TGTGCCAGCAGTTTGGCAGGGGCGTACGAGCAGTACTTC. Translation gives CASSLAGAYEQYF. This chain joins TRBV6-5 and TRBJ2-7; tentatively, D is TRBD1 (6 bases). Germline CDR1 reads MNHEY; CDR2 reads SVGAGI. V was pared by 4 bases and J by 4 bases, with 11 bases between. This CDR3 region has 13 residues.